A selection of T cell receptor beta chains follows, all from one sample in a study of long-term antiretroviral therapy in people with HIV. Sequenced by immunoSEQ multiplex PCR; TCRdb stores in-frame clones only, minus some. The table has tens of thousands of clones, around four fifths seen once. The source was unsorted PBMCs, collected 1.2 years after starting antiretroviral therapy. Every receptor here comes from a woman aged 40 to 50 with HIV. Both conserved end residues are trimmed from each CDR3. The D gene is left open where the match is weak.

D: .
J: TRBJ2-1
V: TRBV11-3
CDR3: ASSSGLEQF

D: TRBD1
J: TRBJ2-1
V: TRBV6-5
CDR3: ATRQGAGDHNEQF

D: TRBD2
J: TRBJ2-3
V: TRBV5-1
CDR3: ASSLDPSSGRADTQY

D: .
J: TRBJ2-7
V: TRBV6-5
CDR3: ASSYSGSKNEQY

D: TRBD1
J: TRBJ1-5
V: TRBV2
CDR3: ASSPTGGGQPQH

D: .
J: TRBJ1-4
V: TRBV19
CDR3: ASSDSFNEKLF

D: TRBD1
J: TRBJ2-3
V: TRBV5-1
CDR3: ASSWGQGLTDTQY

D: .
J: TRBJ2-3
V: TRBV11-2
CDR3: ASSLYLQSPDTQY

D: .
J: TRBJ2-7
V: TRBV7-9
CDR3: ASSLSGFRRSYEQY

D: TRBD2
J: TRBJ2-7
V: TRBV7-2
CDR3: ASSILAGGVGEQY

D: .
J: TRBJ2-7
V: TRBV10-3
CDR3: AISDSVNSGYEQY

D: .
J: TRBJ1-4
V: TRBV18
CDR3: ASSPVWVANEKLF

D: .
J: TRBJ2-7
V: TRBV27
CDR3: ASSLRFRVISLGEQY

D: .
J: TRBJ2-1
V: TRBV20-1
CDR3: SAKRNEQF

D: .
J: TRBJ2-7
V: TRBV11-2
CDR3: ASSLRRTYEQY

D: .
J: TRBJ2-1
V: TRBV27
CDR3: ALPNPSYNEQF

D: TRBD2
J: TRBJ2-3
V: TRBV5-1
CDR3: ASSLLAGVADTQY

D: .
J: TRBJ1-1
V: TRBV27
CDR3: ASSDTGNTEAF

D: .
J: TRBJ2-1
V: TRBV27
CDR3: ASKVRGREDPNEQF

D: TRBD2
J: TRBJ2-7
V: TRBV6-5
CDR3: ASKLAGGRNEQY

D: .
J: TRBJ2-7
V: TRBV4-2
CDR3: ASSLSEVREQY

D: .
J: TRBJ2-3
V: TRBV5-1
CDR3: ASSEGGTDTQY

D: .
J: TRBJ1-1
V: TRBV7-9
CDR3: ASNSHREATTEAF

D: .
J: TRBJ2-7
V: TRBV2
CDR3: ASREQGTKDEQY

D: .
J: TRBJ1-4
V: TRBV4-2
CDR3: ASSQKRQEVNEKLF

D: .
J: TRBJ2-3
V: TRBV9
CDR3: ASSVNGISTDTQY

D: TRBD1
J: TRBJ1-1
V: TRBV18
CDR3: ASSSKGGTGSPEAF

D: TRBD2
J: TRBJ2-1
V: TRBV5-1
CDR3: ASSLVAGVDNEQF

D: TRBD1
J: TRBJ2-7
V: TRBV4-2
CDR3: ASSPDRGRDYEQY

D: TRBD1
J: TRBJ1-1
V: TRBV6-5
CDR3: ASSRDRGVTEAF

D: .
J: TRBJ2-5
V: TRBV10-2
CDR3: ASSPKAAPGLETQY

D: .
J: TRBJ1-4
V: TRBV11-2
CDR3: ASSLGRGREKLF

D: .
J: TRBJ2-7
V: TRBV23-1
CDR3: ASSQIGATGHPIETHYEQY

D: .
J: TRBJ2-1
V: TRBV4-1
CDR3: ASSQPVRSSYNEQF

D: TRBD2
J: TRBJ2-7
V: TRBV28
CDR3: ASSTRGLAGANEQY

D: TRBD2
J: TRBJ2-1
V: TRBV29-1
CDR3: SARGPSGNSYNEQF

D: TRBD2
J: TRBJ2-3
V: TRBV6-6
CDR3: ASSLGLAGAADTQY

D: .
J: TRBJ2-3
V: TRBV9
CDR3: ASSVAIGAGVDIITSTDTQY

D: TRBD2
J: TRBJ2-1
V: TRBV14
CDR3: ASSHLETSGTYNEQF

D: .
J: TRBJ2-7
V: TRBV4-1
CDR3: ASSQEGRGHEQY

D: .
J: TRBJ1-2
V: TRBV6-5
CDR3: ASSYSIIQTYGYT

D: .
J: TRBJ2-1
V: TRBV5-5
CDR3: ASRGAATSSYNEQF

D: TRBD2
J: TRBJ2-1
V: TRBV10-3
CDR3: AIRAGDFGEQF

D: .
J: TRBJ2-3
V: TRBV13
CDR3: ASSLGRWHEGRTDTQY

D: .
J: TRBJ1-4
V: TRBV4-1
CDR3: ASSQGRNEKLF

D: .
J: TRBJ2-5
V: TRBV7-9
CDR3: ASSPNLGGGWETQY

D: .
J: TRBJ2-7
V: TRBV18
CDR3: ASSPNGGPYEQY

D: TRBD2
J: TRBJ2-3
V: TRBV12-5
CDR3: ASGTGLAGVDTQY

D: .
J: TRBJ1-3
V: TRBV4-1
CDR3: ASSQVVTSFANTIY

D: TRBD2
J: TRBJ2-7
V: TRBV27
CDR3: ASSWGLAPHYEQY

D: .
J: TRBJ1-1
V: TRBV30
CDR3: AWSLTRLRNTEAF

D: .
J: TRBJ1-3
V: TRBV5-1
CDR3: ASSPVGTGNTIY

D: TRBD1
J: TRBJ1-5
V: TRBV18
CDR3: ASSPDRGQPQH

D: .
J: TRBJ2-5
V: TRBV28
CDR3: ASKKKGRPQGETQY